This T cell receptor beta chain is from a study of blood T cell repertoires in COVID-19. About the study: From T cells, B-cell-depleted T cells, or PBMCs came the material, which was cDNA or gDNA.

The table came from immunoSEQ multiplex PCR; TCRdb's copy has only in-frame clones and leaves some out. This sample carries around 70,000 clones, 75% to 95% of them seen once, and the ten largest clones take about 5%. In germline, CDR1 is SGHKS, CDR2 YYEKEE (reference sequence). The CDR3 extends over 16 amino acids. The V gene lost 0 bases and the J gene lost 7 bases, with 14 bases spanning the gap. The chain carries TRBV5-5 and TRBJ1-6; TRBD1 might be the D (5 bases). The receptor comes from a woman aged 60-75 years with active COVID-19. What was sequenced was peripheral blood. CDR3 protein: CASSLVVTARNSPLHF. The CDR3 nucleotides read TGTGCCAGCAGCTTGGTGGTGACAGCGAGAAATTCACCCCTCCACTTT.